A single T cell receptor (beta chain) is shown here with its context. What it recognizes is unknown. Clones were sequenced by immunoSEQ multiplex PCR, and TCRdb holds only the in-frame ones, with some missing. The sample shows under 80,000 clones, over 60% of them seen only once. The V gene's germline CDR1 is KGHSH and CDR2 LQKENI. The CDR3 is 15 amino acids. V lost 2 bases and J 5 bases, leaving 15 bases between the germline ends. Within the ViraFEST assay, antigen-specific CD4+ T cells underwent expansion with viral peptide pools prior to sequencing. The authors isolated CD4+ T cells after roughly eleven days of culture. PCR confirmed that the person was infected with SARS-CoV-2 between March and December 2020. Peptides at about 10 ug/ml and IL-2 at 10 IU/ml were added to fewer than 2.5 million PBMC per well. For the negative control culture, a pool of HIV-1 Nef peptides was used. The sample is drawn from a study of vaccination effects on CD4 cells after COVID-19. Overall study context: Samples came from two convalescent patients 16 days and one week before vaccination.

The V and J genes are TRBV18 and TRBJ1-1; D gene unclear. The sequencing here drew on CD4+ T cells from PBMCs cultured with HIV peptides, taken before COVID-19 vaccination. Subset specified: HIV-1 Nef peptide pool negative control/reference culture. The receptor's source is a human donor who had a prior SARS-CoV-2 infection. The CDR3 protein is CASSPSSNTGTEAFF. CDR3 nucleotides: TGTGCCAGCTCACCATCGAGTAATACGGGAACTGAAGCTTTCTTT.